The 15 T cell receptor beta chains below all came from one sample that was sequenced in a study of blood T cell repertoires in COVID-19. Assay used: immunoSEQ multiplex PCR; TCRdb lists only in-frame clones, some missing. Here the sample spans about 160,000 clones, about 83% being singletons. Sequencing was performed on peripheral blood. These receptors all stem from a woman in her 70s with COVID-19, enrolled during active disease.

This chain links TRBV7-8 with TRBJ1-4, with a possible D match to TRBD1 (5 bases). This CDR3 is built from 14 residues. V gave up 5 bases and J gave up 2 bases, with 9 bases separating them. Germline CDR1 and CDR2: SGHVS and FQNEAQ. The CDR3 loop is CASSLRVTNEKLFF. The CDR3 bases are TGTGCCAGCAGCCTCAGGGTTACTAATGAAAAACTGTTTTTT.

This clone was found a few times. The V gene is TRBV28, the J gene TRBJ2-7, with TRBD1 matching over 10 bases. V lost 4 bases to trimming and J lost 2 bases; unmatched junction nucleotides: 2. The CDR3 totals 14 residues. Germline lookup yields CDR1 MDHEN and CDR2 SYDVKM. In DNA, the CDR3 is TGTGCCAGCAGTTCCGGGACAGGGGCCTACGAGCAGTACTTC. As protein: CASSSGTGAYEQYF. Variable domain in full (rest from reference TRBV28 and TRBJ2-7): DVKVTQSSRYLVKRTGEKVFLECVQDMDHENMFWYRQDPGLGLRLIYFSYDVKMKEKGDIPEGYSVSREKKERFSLILESASTNQTSMYLCASSSGTGAYEQYFGPGTRLTVT.

This chain uses TRBV6-5 with TRBJ1-2; maybe TRBD1 (6 bases). This CDR3 is 15 amino acids long. V was shortened by 7 bases and J by 4 bases, with 19 bases between the two germline ends. Germline-derived CDR1 and CDR2 are MNHEY and SVGAGI. The CDR3 DNA reads TGTGCCAGCAAAACCTACAGGGAAGGATCCTATGGCTACACCTTC. It translates to CASKTYREGSYGYTF.

This chain links TRBV13 with TRBJ1-4, with D unclear. V was pared by 4 bases and J by 10 bases, with 16 bases between. CDR3 length: 14 residues. Germline V gene sequence: CDR1 PRHDT, CDR2 FYEKMQ (reference sequence). CDR3 sequence: CASSYRLTGGKLFF. The CDR3 DNA follows: TGTGCCAGCAGCTACCGGCTTACGGGAGGAAAACTGTTTTTT.

This clone was counted a single time. The chain employs TRBV9 and TRBJ2-2; TRBD2 might be the D (6 bases). Germline V gives CDR1 SGDLS, CDR2 YYNGEE. The CDR3 is 14 residues long. Trimming shortened V by 5 bases and J by 2 bases, and 10 bases separated the two germline ends. The CDR3: CASRRGANTGELFF. In DNA, the CDR3 is TGTGCCAGCAGGCGGGGCGCCAACACCGGGGAGCTGTTTTTT.

The V and J genes are TRBV5-4 and TRBJ2-3; 8 bases agree with TRBD2. V shed 6 bases, J shed 6 bases, and the junction held 6 bases outside the gene matches. The CDR3 runs 13 residues. CDR1 is SGHNT, CDR2 YYREEE, per germline (reference sequence). The CDR3 here is CASNQRGRDTQYF. In DNA, the CDR3 is TGTGCCAGCAACCAGCGGGGGCGGGATACGCAGTATTTT.

The genes are TRBV7-9 and TRBJ1-5; TRBD1 agrees at 10 bases. Germline V gene data show CDR1 as SEHNR and CDR2 as FQNEAQ (reference sequence). The CDR3 covers 15 residues. Trimming removed 5 bases from V and 4 bases from J; junction bases left unmatched: 5. CDR3 in DNA: TGTGCCAGCAGCCACGACAGGGGGCCAAATCAGCCCCAGCATTTT. Its translation: CASSHDRGPNQPQHF.

J is TRBJ2-7 and V is TRBV5-1; TRBD2 agrees at 13 bases. Germline assignment: CDR1 SGHRS and CDR2 YFSETQ. The CDR3 has 18 amino acids. With 0 bases clipped from V and 0 bases from J, the junction kept 6 bases outside the gene matches. CDR3 sequence (DNA): TGCGCCAGCAGCTTGGGACTAGCGGGGGGAACCCCCTCCTACGAGCAGTACTTC. Protein product: CASSLGLAGGTPSYEQYF.

A single count supports this clone. The V call is TRBV6-5, the J call TRBJ1-4; 9 bases match TRBD1. The length of the CDR3 is 13 residues. V shed 7 bases and J 8 bases; nucleotides not matched to a gene: 5. The germline gives CDR1 MNHEY, CDR2 SVGAGI. In DNA, the CDR3 is TGTGCCAGCATGGGACAGGGACCCGAAAAACTGTTTTTT. Translated: CASMGQGPEKLFF.

The chain recombines TRBV30 with TRBJ1-2; D not certain. The CDR3 is 12 residues long. The ends were cut back, 4 bases at V and 0 bases at J, with 6 bases in the middle. Germline V CDR1 and CDR2: GTSNPN, SVGIG (reference sequence). CDR3 nucleotides: TGTGCCTGGAATATTGCTAACTATGGCTACACCTTC. Amino acids: CAWNIANYGYTF. Combining the CDR3 with reference TRBV30 and TRBJ1-2 gives the whole variable domain SQTIHQWPATLVQPVGSPLSLECTVEGTSNPNLYWYRQAAGRGLQLLFYSVGIGQISSEVPQNLSASRPQDRQFILSSKKLLLSDSGFYLCAWNIANYGYTFGSGTRLTVV.

V usage is TRBV5-1 and J usage is TRBJ2-1; 13 bases fit TRBD2. This CDR3 spans 16 amino acids. The germline V gene has CDR1 SGHRS and CDR2 YFSETQ. V was pared by 5 bases and J by 9 bases, with 11 bases of the junction left unmatched. CDR3 bases: TGCGCCAGCAGACAAACTAGCGGGGGGGCTTACGGTGAGCAGTTCTTC. Translated: CASRQTSGGAYGEQFF.

As regards this clone: Other DNA sequences in this specimen translate into the identical CDR3. This sequence joins TRBV5-1 and TRBJ1-1; D gene ambiguous. The length of the CDR3 is 13 residues. The V gene's germline CDR1 is SGHRS and CDR2 YFSETQ. Trimming removed 2 bases at V and 2 bases at J, with 7 bases between. The CDR3 DNA reads TGCGCCAGCAGCTTTACAGCTAACACTGAAGCTTTCTTT. It specifies CASSFTANTEAFF. Based on the CDR3 plus reference TRBV5-1 and TRBJ1-1, the full variable domain is KAGVTQTPRYLIKTRGQQVTLSCSPISGHRSVSWYQQTPGQGLQFLFEYFSETQRNKGNFPGRFSGRQFSNSRSEMNVSTLELGDSALYLCASSFTANTEAFFGQGTRLTVV.

J is TRBJ1-1 and V is TRBV4-1; 7 nucleotides align to TRBD1. This CDR3 spans 16 amino acids. Germline V lookup: CDR1 MGHRA, CDR2 YSYEKL. The V segment lost 2 bases and the J segment 2 bases; nucleotides outside the gene matches: 8. CDR3 region: CASSQRTQGSNTEAFF. For the CDR3, the DNA is TGCGCCAGCAGCCAAAGGACACAGGGGAGCAACACTGAAGCTTTCTTT.

The chain couples TRBV6-1 to TRBJ2-7, with D possibly being TRBD2 (6 bases). The CDR3 length is 18 residues. The V and J ends lost 2 bases and 3 bases respectively, with 23 bases between them. The V gene's germline CDR1 is MNHNS and CDR2 SASEGT. CDR3 loop: CASSELGSGGVDVYEQYF. The CDR3 DNA reads as TGTGCCAGCAGTGAATTAGGTTCCGGAGGGGTCGATGTCTACGAGCAGTACTTC.

The chain links TRBV29-1 to TRBJ2-7, with 10 bases lining up with TRBD1. V dropped 6 bases and J dropped 6; count of bases not matched to a gene: 11. The V gene's germline CDR1 is SQVTM and CDR2 ANQGSEA. This CDR3 is built from 14 residues. Here the CDR3 reads CSVRLDRGFGEQYF. The DNA for the CDR3 is TGCAGCGTCCGCCTGGACAGGGGGTTCGGCGAGCAGTACTTC.